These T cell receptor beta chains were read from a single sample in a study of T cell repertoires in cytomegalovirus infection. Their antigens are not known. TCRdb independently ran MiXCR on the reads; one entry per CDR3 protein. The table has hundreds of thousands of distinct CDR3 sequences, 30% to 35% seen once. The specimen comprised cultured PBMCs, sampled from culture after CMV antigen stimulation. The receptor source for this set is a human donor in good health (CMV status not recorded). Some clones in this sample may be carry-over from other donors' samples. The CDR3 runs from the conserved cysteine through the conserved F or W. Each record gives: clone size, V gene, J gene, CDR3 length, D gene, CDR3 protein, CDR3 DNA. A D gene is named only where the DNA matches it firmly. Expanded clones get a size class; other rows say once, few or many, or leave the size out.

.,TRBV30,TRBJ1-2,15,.,CAWSVPEGPFYGYTF,TGTGCCTGGAGTGTACCGGAGGGGCCCTTCTATGGCTACACCTTC
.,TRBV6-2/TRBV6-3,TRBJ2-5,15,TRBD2,CASRPPTSRKETQYF,TGTGCCAGCAGGCCGCCGACTAGCCGGAAAGAGACCCAGTACTTC
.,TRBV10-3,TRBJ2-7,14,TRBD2,CAISEFSGGYEQYF,TGTGCCATCAGTGAGTTCAGCGGGGGCTACGAGCAGTACTTC
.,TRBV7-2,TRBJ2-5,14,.,CASSPTAGQETQYF,TGTGCCAGCAGCCCTACGGCCGGGCAAGAGACCCAGTACTTC
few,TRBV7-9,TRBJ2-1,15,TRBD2,CASSPPLAKNNEQFF,TGTGCCAGCAGCCCGCCACTAGCGAAAAACAATGAGCAGTTCTTC
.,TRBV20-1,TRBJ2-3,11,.,CSAIRTDTQYF,TGCAGTGCTATCAGGACAGATACGCAGTATTTT
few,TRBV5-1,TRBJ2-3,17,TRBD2,CASSSITSGSGTDTQYF,TGCGCCAGCAGCTCCATAACTAGCGGGAGTGGGACAGATACGCAGTATTTT
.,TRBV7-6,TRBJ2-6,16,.,CASSLGTVSGANVLTF,TGTGCCAGCAGCTTAGGGACAGTCTCTGGGGCCAACGTCCTGACTTTC
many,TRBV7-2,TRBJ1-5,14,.,CASSLDRVGQPQHF,TGTGCCAGCAGCTTAGACAGGGTGGGACAGCCCCAGCATTTT
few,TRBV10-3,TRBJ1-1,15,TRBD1,CAIRGQGIRDTEAFF,TGTGCCATCAGGGGACAGGGAATTCGAGACACTGAAGCTTTCTTT
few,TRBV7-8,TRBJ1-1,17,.,CASSPHRAGLGNTEAFF,TGTGCCAGCAGCCCACACCGGGCAGGTTTGGGGAACACTGAAGCTTTCTTT
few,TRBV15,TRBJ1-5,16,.,CATSSSRGISNQPQHF,TGTGCCACCAGCAGCAGTCGGGGTATAAGCAATCAGCCCCAGCATTTT
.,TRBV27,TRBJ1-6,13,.,CASRDPGNSPLHF,TGTGCCAGCAGGGACCCGGGAAATTCACCCCTCCACTTT
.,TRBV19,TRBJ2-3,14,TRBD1,CASSIGPGGDTQYF,TGTGCCAGTAGTATAGGTCCAGGGGGTGATACGCAGTATTTT
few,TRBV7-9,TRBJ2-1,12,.,CASSLSSNEQFF,TGTGCCAGCAGCTTAAGTAGCAATGAGCAGTTCTTC
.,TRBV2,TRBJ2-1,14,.,CASSGTRIHNEQFF,TGTGCCAGCAGTGGCACTAGAATCCACAATGAGCAGTTCTTC
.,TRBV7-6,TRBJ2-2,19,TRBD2,CASSLDSMGLAGITGELFF,TGTGCCAGCAGCTTAGATAGCATGGGTCTAGCGGGAATCACCGGGGAGCTGTTTTTT
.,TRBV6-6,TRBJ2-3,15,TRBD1,CATRDRGGRTDTQYF,TGTGCCACCCGGGACAGGGGTGGTAGAACAGATACGCAGTATTTT